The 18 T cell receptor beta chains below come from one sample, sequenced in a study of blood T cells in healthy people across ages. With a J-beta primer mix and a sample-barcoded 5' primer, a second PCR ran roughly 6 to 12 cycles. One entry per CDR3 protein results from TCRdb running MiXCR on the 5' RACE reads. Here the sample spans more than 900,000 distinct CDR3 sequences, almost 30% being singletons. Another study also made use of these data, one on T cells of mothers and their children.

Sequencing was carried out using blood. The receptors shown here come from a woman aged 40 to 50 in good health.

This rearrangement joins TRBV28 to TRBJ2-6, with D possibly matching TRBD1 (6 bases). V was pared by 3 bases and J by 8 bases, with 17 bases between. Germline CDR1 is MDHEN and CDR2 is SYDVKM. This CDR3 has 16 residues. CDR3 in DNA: TGTGCCAGCAGTTTGAGTAGGCAGGGGAACACCAACGTCCTGACTTTC. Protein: CASSLSRQGNTNVLTF.

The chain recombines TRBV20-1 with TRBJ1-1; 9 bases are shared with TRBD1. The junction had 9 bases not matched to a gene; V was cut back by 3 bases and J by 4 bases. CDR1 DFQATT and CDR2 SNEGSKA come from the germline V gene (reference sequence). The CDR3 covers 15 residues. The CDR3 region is CSASVRTGEGTEAFF. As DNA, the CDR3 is TGCAGTGCTAGTGTTAGGACAGGGGAAGGCACTGAAGCTTTCTTT.

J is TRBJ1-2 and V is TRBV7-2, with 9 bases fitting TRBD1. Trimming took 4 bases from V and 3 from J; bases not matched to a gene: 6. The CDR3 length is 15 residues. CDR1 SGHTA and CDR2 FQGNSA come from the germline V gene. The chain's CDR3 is CASSWGTGSDYGYTF. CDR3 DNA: TGTGCCAGCAGCTGGGGGACAGGGTCGGACTATGGCTACACCTTC.

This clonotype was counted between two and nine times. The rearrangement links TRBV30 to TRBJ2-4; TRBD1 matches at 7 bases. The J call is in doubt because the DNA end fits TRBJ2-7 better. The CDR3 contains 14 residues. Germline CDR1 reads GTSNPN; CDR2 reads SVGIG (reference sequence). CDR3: CACGGQVISYEQYF. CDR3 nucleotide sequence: TGTGCCTGTGGAGGACAGGTTATATCCTACGAGCAGTACTTC.

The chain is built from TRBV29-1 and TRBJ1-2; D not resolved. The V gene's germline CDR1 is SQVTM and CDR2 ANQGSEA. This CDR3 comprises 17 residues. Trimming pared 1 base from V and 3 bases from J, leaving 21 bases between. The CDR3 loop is CSVEARLLIGYDYGYTF. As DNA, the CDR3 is TGCAGCGTTGAAGCCCGTTTATTAATAGGGTACGACTATGGCTACACCTTC.

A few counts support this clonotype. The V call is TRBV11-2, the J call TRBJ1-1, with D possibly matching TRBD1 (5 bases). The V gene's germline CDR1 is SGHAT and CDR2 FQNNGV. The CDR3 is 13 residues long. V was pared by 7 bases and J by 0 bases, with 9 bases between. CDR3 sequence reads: CASKEGLNTEAFF. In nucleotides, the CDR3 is TGTGCCAGCAAGGAGGGGCTGAACACTGAAGCTTTCTTT.

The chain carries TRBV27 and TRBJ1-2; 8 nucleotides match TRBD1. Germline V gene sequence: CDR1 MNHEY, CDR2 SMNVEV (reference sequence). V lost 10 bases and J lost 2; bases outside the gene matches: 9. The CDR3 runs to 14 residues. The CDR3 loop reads CATGTGGGNYGYTF. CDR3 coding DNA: TGTGCCACCGGGACAGGCGGGGGGAACTATGGCTACACCTTC.

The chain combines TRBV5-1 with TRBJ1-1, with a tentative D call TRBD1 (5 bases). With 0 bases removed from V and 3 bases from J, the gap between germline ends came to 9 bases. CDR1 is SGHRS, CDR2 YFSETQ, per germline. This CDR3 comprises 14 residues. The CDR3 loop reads CASSLVLGDTEAFF. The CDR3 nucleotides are TGCGCCAGCAGCTTGGTGTTGGGGGACACTGAAGCTTTCTTT.

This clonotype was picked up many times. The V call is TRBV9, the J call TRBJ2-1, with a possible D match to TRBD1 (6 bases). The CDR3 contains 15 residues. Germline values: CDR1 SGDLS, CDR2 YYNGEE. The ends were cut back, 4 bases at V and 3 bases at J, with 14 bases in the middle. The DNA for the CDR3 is TGTGCCAGCAGCAAGGACAGAACTAACTACAATGAGCAGTTCTTC. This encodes CASSKDRTNYNEQFF.

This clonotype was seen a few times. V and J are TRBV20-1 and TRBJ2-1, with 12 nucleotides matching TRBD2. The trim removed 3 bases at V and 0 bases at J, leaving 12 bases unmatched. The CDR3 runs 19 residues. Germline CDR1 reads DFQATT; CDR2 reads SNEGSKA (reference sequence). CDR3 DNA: TGCAGTGCTAGGGCGGGACTAGCGGGTTACCGTAGCTCCTACAATGAGCAGTTCTTC. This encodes CSARAGLAGYRSSYNEQFF.

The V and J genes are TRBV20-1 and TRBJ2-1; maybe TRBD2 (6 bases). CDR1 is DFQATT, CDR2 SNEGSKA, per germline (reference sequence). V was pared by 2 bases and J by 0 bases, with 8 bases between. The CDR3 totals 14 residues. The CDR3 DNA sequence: TGCAGTGCTAGACCGACTAGCTCCTACAATGAGCAGTTCTTC. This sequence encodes CSARPTSSYNEQFF.

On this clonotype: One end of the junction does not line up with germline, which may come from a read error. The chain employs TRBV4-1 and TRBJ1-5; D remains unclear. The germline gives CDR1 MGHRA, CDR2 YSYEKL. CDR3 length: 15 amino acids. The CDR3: CASSQEYSSNQPQQF. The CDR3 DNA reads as TGCGCCAGCAGCCAAGAATACAGCTCAAATCAGCCCCAGCAGTTT.

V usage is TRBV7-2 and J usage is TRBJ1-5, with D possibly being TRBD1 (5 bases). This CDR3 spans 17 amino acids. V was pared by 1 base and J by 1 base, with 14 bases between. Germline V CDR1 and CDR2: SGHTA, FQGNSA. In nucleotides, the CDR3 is TGTGCCAGCAGCTTAGGGCCCGGGGGAAAGAGCAATCAGCCCCAGCATTTT. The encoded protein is CASSLGPGGKSNQPQHF.

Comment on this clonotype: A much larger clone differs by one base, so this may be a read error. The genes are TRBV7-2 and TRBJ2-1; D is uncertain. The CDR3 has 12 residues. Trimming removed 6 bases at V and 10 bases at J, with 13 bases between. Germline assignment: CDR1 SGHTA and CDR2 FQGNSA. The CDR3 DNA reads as TGTGCCAGCAGGGCCCCCTCCTACGAGCAGTTCTTC. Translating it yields CASRAPSYEQFF.

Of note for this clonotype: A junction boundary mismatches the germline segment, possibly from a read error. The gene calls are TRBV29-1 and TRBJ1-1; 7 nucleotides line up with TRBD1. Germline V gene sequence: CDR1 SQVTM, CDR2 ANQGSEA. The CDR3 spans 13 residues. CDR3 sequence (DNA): TGCAGCGTGGGGGACAGCTTGAACACTGAAGCTGTCTTT. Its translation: CSVGDSLNTEAVF.

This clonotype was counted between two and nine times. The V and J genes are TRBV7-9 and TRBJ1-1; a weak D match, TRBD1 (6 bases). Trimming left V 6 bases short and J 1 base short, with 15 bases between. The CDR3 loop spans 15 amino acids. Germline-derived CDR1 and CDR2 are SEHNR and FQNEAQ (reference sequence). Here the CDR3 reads CASRNIKTGNTEAFF. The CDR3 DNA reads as TGTGCCAGCAGGAATATCAAGACAGGGAACACTGAAGCTTTCTTT.

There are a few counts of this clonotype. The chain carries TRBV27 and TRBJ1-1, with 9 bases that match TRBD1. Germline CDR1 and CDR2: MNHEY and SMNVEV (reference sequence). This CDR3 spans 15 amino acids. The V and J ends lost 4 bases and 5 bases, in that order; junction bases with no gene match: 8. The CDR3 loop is CASSSITTGGTEAFF. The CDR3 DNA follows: TGTGCCAGCAGTTCGATTACGACAGGGGGAACTGAAGCTTTCTTT.

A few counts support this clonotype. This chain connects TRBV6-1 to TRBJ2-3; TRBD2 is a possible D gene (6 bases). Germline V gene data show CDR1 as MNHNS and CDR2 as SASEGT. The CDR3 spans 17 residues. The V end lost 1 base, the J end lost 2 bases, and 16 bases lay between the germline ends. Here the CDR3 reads CASSEGGVRVFTDTQYF. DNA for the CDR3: TGTGCCAGCAGTGAAGGCGGGGTTCGCGTCTTCACAGATACGCAGTATTTT.